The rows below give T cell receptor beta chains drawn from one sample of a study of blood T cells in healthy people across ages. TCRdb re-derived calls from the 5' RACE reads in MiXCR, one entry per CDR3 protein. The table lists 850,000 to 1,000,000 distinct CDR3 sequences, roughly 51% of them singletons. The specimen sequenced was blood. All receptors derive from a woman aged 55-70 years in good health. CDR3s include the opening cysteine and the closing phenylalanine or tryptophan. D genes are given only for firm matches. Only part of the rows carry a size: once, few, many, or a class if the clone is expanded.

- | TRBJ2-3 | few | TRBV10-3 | TGTGCCATCAGTGATCCAGTAGTAACAGATACGCAGTATTTT | CAISDPVVTDTQYF
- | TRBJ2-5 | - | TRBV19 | TGTGCCAGTAACCGGCCGGGGTCACCACAAGAGACCCAGTACTTC | CASNRPGSPQETQYF
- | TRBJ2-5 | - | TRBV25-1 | TGTGCCAGCAGTGATCCGGGACGGCTACAAGAGACCCAGTACTTC | CASSDPGRLQETQYF
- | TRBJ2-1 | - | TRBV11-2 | TGTGCCAGCAGCCCATCGACAGATTACAATGAGCAGTTCTTC | CASSPSTDYNEQFF
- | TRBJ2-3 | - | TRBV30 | TGTGCCTGGAGTGAAGGTGGGGTTTTGGATACGCAGTATTTT | CAWSEGGVLDTQYF
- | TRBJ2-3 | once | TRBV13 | TGTGCCAGCAGCCCCCTTCACGGGAGTGACACAGATACGCAGTATTTT | CASSPLHGSDTDTQYF
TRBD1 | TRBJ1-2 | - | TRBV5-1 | TGCGCCAGCAGCTTTTGGACAGGGAACGATGGCTACACCTTC | CASSFWTGNDGYTF
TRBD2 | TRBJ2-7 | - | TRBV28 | TGTGCCAGCAGCGATGGACTAGTTTCGAGCTCCGAGCAGTACTTC | CASSDGLVSSSEQYF
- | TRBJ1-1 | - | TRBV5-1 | TGCGCCAGCAGCGATGACGGTGAAGCTTTCTTT | CASSDDGEAFF
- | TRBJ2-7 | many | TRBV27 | TGTGCCAGCAGTTTCCGGTTCTACCCCCTCGAGCAGTACTTC | CASSFRFYPLEQYF
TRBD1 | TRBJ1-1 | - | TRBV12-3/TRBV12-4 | TGTGCCAGCACCAGGACAGGGGGCGTGGGCACTGAAGCTTTCTTT | CASTRTGGVGTEAFF
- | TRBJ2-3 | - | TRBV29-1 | TGCAGCGTTCGTGGCAGGTTCACAGATACGCAGTATTTT | CSVRGRFTDTQYF
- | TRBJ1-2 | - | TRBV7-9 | TGTGCCAGCAGCCCGACGATGGGCCCCAACTATGGCTACACCTTC | CASSPTMGPNYGYTF
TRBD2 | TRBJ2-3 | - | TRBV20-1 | TGCAGTGCTAGGAAGGCTAGCGGAGGGGTCACAGATACGCAGTATTTT | CSARKASGGVTDTQYF
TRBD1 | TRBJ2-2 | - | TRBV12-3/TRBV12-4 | TGTGCCAGCAGTTTCAGACAGGGGACCGGGGAGCTGTTTTTT | CASSFRQGTGELFF
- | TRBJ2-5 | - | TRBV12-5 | TGTGCTAGTGGAACCTCGGCAGCCCAAGAGACCCAGTACTTC | CASGTSAAQETQYF
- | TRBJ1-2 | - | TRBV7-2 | TGTGCCAGCAGCCCGGAACCGGGGGCTGTGTTGTATGGCTACACCTTC | CASSPEPGAVLYGYTF
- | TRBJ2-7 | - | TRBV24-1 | TGTGCCACTCAGGACAGATCCTACGAGCAGTACTTC | CATQDRSYEQYF
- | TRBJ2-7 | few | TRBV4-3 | TGCGCCAGCAGCCCACTCGGAAGGCTCTACGAGCAGTACTTC | CASSPLGRLYEQYF
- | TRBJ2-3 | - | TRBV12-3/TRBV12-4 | TGTGCCAGCAGTTTGCGGGGCTCGGCAGATACGCAGTATTTT | CASSLRGSADTQYF
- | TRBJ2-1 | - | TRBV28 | TGTGCCAGCCAAAGACCGGAAACCAATGAGCAGTTCTTC | CASQRPETNEQFF
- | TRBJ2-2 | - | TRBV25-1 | TGTGCCAGCAGCCCTTTCGGACGGTCCCCCGGGGAGCTGTTTTTT | CASSPFGRSPGELFF
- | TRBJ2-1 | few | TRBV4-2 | TGTGCCAGCAGCCAAGAGGTCAGACTGGAGCAGTTCTTC | CASSQEVRLEQFF